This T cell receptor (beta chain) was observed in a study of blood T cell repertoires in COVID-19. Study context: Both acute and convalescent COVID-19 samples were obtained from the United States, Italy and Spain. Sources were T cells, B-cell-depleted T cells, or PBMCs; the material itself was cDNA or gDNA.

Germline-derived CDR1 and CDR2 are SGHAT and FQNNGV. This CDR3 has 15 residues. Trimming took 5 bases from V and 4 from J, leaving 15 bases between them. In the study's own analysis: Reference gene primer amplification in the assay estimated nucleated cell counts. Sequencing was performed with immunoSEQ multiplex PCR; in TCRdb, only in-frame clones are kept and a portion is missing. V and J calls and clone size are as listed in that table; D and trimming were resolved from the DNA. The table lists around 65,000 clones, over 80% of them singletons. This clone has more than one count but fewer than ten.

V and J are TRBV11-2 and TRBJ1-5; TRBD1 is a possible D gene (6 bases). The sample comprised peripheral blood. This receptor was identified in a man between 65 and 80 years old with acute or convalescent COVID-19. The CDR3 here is CASSAGTRENQPQHF. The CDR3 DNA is TGTGCCAGCAGCGCCGGGACACGGGAAAATCAGCCCCAGCATTTT.